Sequencing of this T cell receptor (beta chain) was carried out in a study of T-cell reconstitution after alpha-beta-depleted transplantation in children. Preparation of the TCRbeta library involved a method that used unique molecular identifiers. TCRdb called the PCR reads again in MiXCR, with one record for every CDR3 protein. The top ten clones hold about 4.9% of a sample with more than 200,000 distinct CDR3 sequences, approximately 9.8% of them seen once. This clonotype was seen at least ten times. The germline CDR1 and CDR2 sequences are DFQATT and SNEGSKA (reference sequence). CDR3 size: 12 residues. V was shortened by 6 bases and J by 12 bases, with 15 bases between the two germline ends.

The TCR was taken from a human donor who donated a stem cell graft to a child with SCID. The chain combines TRBV20-1 with TRBJ1-6, with a tentative D call TRBD1 (5 bases). The input for sequencing was PBMCs from the stem cell graft donor, taken from the stem cell graft. The CDR3 reads CSASDDSGPLHF. CDR3 DNA sequence: TGCAGTGCCTCCGACGACAGCGGACCCCTCCACTTT.